These 20 T cell receptor beta chains came from one sample sequenced in a study of blood T cells in healthy people across ages. With a J-beta primer mix and a sample-barcoded 5' primer, a second PCR ran roughly 6 to 12 cycles. TCRdb reprocessed the 5' RACE reads with MiXCR, giving one entry per CDR3 protein. Of 1.5 million to 2 million distinct CDR3 sequences listed, about 30% were seen once; the top ten hold over 7%. The material sequenced was blood. The receptor source for this set is a woman aged 30 to 39 in good health.

Many counts were recorded for this clonotype. The chain carries TRBV20-1 and TRBJ2-3; a weak D match, TRBD2 (6 bases). There are 14 residues in the CDR3. CDR1 is DFQATT and CDR2 is SNEGSKA in the germline V gene (reference sequence). V was pared by 5 bases and J by 5 bases, with 17 bases between. The CDR3 is CSAPSTSSLDTQYF. The CDR3 DNA reads as TGCAGTGCTCCGTCGACTAGTTCTTTAGATACGCAGTATTTT.

This clonotype has a handful of counts. The J gene is TRBJ1-4, the V gene TRBV30; unclear D gene. The CDR3 is 15 amino acids. The germline V gene encodes CDR1 GTSNPN and CDR2 SVGIG (reference sequence). The V end lost 0 bases, the J end lost 4 bases, and 12 bases lay between the germline ends. The CDR3 protein is CAWSVPRINNEKLFF. As DNA, the CDR3 is TGTGCCTGGAGTGTACCCAGGATTAATAATGAAAAACTGTTTTTT.

This clonotype was seen many times. The J gene is TRBJ2-7, the V gene TRBV10-2; D not resolved. Between the trimmed V and J ends, which lost 3 bases and 5 bases, there was a span of 11 bases. Germline CDR1 is WSHSY and CDR2 is SAAADI. The CDR3 is made up of 13 amino acids. The CDR3 spells CASSDRSPNEQYF. CDR3 coding DNA: TGCGCCAGCAGTGACAGGTCCCCCAACGAGCAGTACTTC.

This clonotype has just a few counts. The J gene is TRBJ1-4, the V gene TRBV2; D is possibly TRBD1 (5 bases). V shed 4 bases and J shed 7 bases, with 13 bases lying between them. The CDR3 loop spans 14 amino acids. Germline V lookup: CDR1 SNHLY, CDR2 FYNNEI. This CDR3 is CASSVSREGEKLFF. The DNA for the CDR3 is TGTGCCAGCAGTGTTTCCAGGGAAGGTGAAAAACTGTTTTTT.

The chain combines TRBV7-2 with TRBJ1-3; unclear D gene. V was cut by 5 bases and J by 3 bases, with 14 bases left in between. Germline CDR1 and CDR2: SGHTA and FQGNSA. This CDR3 is 15 amino acids long. As DNA, the CDR3 is TGTGCCAGCAGCCGAAGTCGTCGGGGTGGAAACACCATATATTTT. Translated, it gives CASSRSRRGGNTIYF.

The chain recombines TRBV18 with TRBJ2-7; 8 bases fit TRBD1. With 4 bases clipped from V and 4 bases from J, the junction kept 9 bases outside the gene matches. Germline assignment: CDR1 KGHSH and CDR2 LQKENI. There are 15 residues in the CDR3. CDR3: CASSQGTGLRYEQYF. The CDR3 DNA reads TGTGCCAGCTCACAAGGGACAGGCTTAAGGTACGAGCAGTACTTC.

This clonotype was counted at least ten times. J is TRBJ2-7 and V is TRBV9, with TRBD1 as a possible D gene (6 bases). CDR3 length equals 15 residues. The germline CDR1 and CDR2 sequences are SGDLS and YYNGEE. Trimming left V 4 bases short and J 2 bases short, with 16 bases between. The CDR3 nucleotides are TGTGCCAGCAGCACCCAAGTTGGGGGCCCCTACGAGCAGTACTTC. It codes for CASSTQVGGPYEQYF.

There are many counts of this clonotype. V usage is TRBV4-1 and J usage is TRBJ2-7; 7 nucleotides line up with TRBD2. The V segment lost 0 bases and the J segment 0 bases; nucleotides outside the gene matches: 2. The CDR3 has 15 residues. Germline V CDR1 and CDR2: MGHRA, YSYEKL. This chain's CDR3 is CASSQDRGDSYEQYF. CDR3 in DNA: TGCGCCAGCAGCCAAGATCGGGGGGACTCCTACGAGCAGTACTTC.

This chain connects TRBV15 to TRBJ1-1; TRBD1 agrees at 7 bases. Trimming took 3 bases from V and 8 from J; bases not matched to a gene: 6. Germline CDR1 is LNHNV and CDR2 is YYDKDF (reference sequence). The CDR3 sequence is 13 residues long. CDR3 in DNA: TGTGCCACCAGCAGGCCGGGACAGATAGAAGCTTTCTTT. It is translated as CATSRPGQIEAFF.

This clonotype was detected only a few times. The gene calls are TRBV20-1 and TRBJ2-1; the D gene is possibly TRBD1 (7 bases). This CDR3 contains 13 residues. Trimming left V 3 bases short and J 6 bases short, with 12 bases between. Germline CDR1 DFQATT, CDR2 SNEGSKA (reference sequence). The CDR3 bases are TGCAGTGCTAGGGAGGGGGCTGGCAATGAGCAGTTCTTC. Its protein product is CSAREGAGNEQFF.

This clonotype was observed many times. The chain couples TRBV7-6 to TRBJ2-7; 8 bases fit TRBD1. The CDR3 totals 16 residues. Losses at the gene ends were 2 bases for V and 3 bases for J; bases not matched to a gene: 9. Germline-derived CDR1 and CDR2 are SGHVS and FNYEAQ. The CDR3 reads CASSLSRGLEDYEQYF. CDR3 DNA: TGTGCCAGCAGCTTAAGCAGGGGGCTTGAAGACTACGAGCAGTACTTC. Drawing the rest from reference TRBV7-6 and TRBJ2-7, the complete variable domain is GAGVSQSPRYKVTKRGQDVALRCDPISGHVSLYWYRQALGQGPEFLTYFNYEAQQDKSGLPNDRFSAERPEGSISTLTIQRTEQRDSAMYRCASSLSRGLEDYEQYFGPGTRLTVT.

This clonotype was seen more than once but under ten times. The genes are TRBV7-9 and TRBJ1-2; no clear D gene. This CDR3 comprises 13 residues. The germline V and J ends were trimmed by 2 bases and 4 bases, with 8 bases remaining between them. Germline V lookup: CDR1 SEHNR, CDR2 FQNEAQ (reference sequence). The CDR3 DNA follows: TGTGCCAGCAGCTTAATCACCGTCTATGGCTACACCTTC. Encoded protein: CASSLITVYGYTF.

About this clonotype itself: A much larger clone lies one base from this, so it may be a read error. The V and J genes are TRBV5-5 and TRBJ2-6, with unresolved D. The germline V and J ends were trimmed by 2 bases and 0 bases, with 12 bases remaining between them. Germline V gene data show CDR1 as SGHKS and CDR2 as YYEKEE (reference sequence). This CDR3 is 17 amino acids long. CDR3 DNA: TGTGCCAGCAGCTTTCTGCGGACCCCCTCTGGGGCCAACGTCCTGACTTTC. It specifies CASSFLRTPSGANVLTF. The entire variable domain, with the rest obtained from reference TRBV5-5 and TRBJ2-6, is as follows: DAGVTQSPTHLIKTRGQQVTLRCSPISGHKSVSWYQQVLGQGPQFIFQYYEKEERGRGNFPDRFSARQFPNYSSELNVNALLLGDSALYLCASSFLRTPSGANVLTFGAGSRLTVL.

This clonotype was counted between two and nine times. The rearrangement uses TRBV2 and TRBJ2-7; D may be TRBD2 (6 bases). Germline V lookup: CDR1 SNHLY, CDR2 FYNNEI. This CDR3 has 15 amino acids. Trimming took 0 bases from V and 3 from J, leaving 12 bases between them. CDR3 amino acids: CASSEAKAGYYEQYF. The CDR3 DNA follows: TGTGCCAGCAGTGAAGCCAAGGCGGGGTACTACGAGCAGTACTTC.

The chain is built from TRBV6-5 and TRBJ1-4; D gene ambiguous. Germline assignment: CDR1 MNHEY and CDR2 SVGAGI. V shed 0 bases and J shed 4 bases, with 15 bases lying between them. This CDR3 is 17 amino acids long. CDR3 coding DNA: TGTGCCAGCAGTTACTCGAAACAGTACAGCATTAATGAAAAACTGTTTTTT. Encoded protein: CASSYSKQYSINEKLFF.

The rearrangement uses TRBV4-1 and TRBJ2-6, with D uncertain. Germline V CDR1 and CDR2: MGHRA, YSYEKL. This CDR3 is 15 amino acids long. V lost 4 bases and J lost 12, with 19 bases in between. Here the CDR3 reads CASSRIKVVSPVLTF. CDR3 nucleotides: TGCGCCAGCAGCCGAATTAAGGTAGTTTCCCCCGTCCTGACTTTC.

This chain uses TRBV7-2 with TRBJ1-2; no reliable D call. Germline V gene lookup returns CDR1 SGHTA and CDR2 FQGNSA. V was trimmed by 1 base and J by 8 bases, leaving 14 bases between them. This CDR3 is 14 amino acids long. CDR3 in DNA: TGTGCCAGCAGCTTAGGTTATGGGGTCAGGGGCTACACCTTC. Its protein is CASSLGYGVRGYTF.

This clonotype has only a few counts. The gene calls are TRBV2 and TRBJ2-7, with D unclear. The CDR3 runs to 12 residues. Trimming removed 3 bases at V and 9 bases at J, with 12 bases between. CDR1 is SNHLY, CDR2 FYNNEI, per germline. CDR3 in DNA: TGTGCCAGCAGTGAGGTAGTTCAATGGCAGTACTTC. Translated, it gives CASSEVVQWQYF.

The rearrangement uses TRBV12-3 or TRBV12-4 and TRBJ2-1; D tentatively fits TRBD1 or TRBD2 (5 bases each). CDR3 length equals 13 residues. Trimming stripped 7 bases from V and 2 bases from J, with 9 bases between. The CDR3 sequence: CASTGDAYNEQFF. The CDR3 bases are TGTGCCAGCACCGGGGACGCCTACAATGAGCAGTTCTTC.

For this clonotype: Germline is not matched at one junction end, which may reflect a read error. The V gene is TRBV29-1, the J gene TRBJ1-2; 9 nucleotides line up with TRBD1. This CDR3 has 14 amino acids. The germline CDR1 and CDR2 sequences are SQVTM and ANQGSEA. CDR3 in amino acids: CGVRADRGAYGYTF. The CDR3 nucleotides are TGCGGCGTTCGGGCGGACAGGGGTGCCTATGGCTACACCTTC.